These 16 T cell receptor beta chains were all obtained from the same sample, sequenced in a study of T cells in localized non-small cell lung cancer. Measured with immunoSEQ multiplex PCR; TCRdb has only the in-frame clones, and not every one. Here the sample spans over 25,000 clones, about 89% being singletons. This specimen consisted of PBMCs, obtained before any cancer treatment. These receptors all stem from a man aged 40-75 years with stage II lung adenocarcinoma.

The chain has TRBV9 and TRBJ1-1; D is undetermined. Trimming removed 0 bases from V and 6 bases from J, with 6 bases in between. This CDR3 is built from 12 residues. Germline V lookup: CDR1 SGDLS, CDR2 YYNGEE. CDR3 coding DNA: TGTGCCAGCAGCGTAGGCGGGGCTGAAGCTTTCTTT. This sequence encodes CASSVGGAEAFF.

The genes are TRBV5-4 and TRBJ2-3, with 9 bases matching TRBD2. Germline CDR1 is SGHNT and CDR2 is YYREEE (reference sequence). The CDR3 contains 15 residues. The junction had 9 bases not matched to a gene; V was cut back by 3 bases and J by 7 bases. CDR3: CASSSSPREGHTQYF. CDR3 coding DNA: TGTGCCAGCAGCTCCTCCCCGCGGGAGGGTCATACGCAGTATTTT.

The J gene is TRBJ2-3, the V gene TRBV4-1; no firm D call. V was trimmed by 0 bases and J by 7 bases, leaving 11 bases between them. Germline-derived CDR1 and CDR2 are MGHRA and YSYEKL. CDR3 length: 14 residues. CDR3 sequence: CASSQEPGRYTQYF. In DNA form, the CDR3 reads TGCGCCAGCAGCCAAGAACCCGGTCGCTATACGCAGTATTTT.

The genes are TRBV19 and TRBJ2-7, with a tentative D call TRBD1 (7 bases). In germline, CDR1 is LNHDA, CDR2 SQIVND (reference sequence). With 3 bases removed from V and 5 bases from J, the gap between germline ends came to 20 bases. The CDR3 has 16 amino acids. This CDR3 reads CASSINPPRGVNEQYF. For the CDR3, the DNA is TGTGCCAGTAGTATTAACCCGCCCAGGGGGGTCAACGAGCAGTACTTC.

The V and J genes are TRBV5-4 and TRBJ2-7; D gene ambiguous. The CDR3 is 14 amino acids. CDR1 SGHNT and CDR2 YYREEE come from the germline V gene (reference sequence). V was pared by 4 bases and J by 0 bases, with 11 bases between. The chain's CDR3 is CASSPAESSYEQYF. In DNA, the CDR3 is TGTGCCAGCAGCCCCGCCGAGAGCTCCTACGAGCAGTACTTC.

This clone was observed a single time. J is TRBJ1-2 and V is TRBV7-6; maybe TRBD1 (5 bases). Germline CDR1 SGHVS, CDR2 FNYEAQ. Trimming took off 1 base at V and 5 bases at J, with 14 bases between the two ends. This CDR3 contains 15 residues. The DNA for the CDR3 is TGTGCCAGCAGCTTAGGGCAGGGCGGGGGATATGGCTACACCTTC. Amino acid sequence: CASSLGQGGGYGYTF.

CDR3 nucleotides: TGTGCCAGTCTTGGGGACACTTCCCGCTATGGCTACACCTTC. It translates to CASLGDTSRYGYTF. The chain employs TRBV28 and TRBJ1-2, with TRBD1 as a possible D gene (6 bases). CDR3 length: 14 amino acids. Germline CDR1 is MDHEN and CDR2 is SYDVKM. V gave up 9 bases and J gave up 4 bases, with 18 bases separating them.

The chain recombines TRBV28 with TRBJ2-5, with D possibly matching TRBD2 (5 bases). The CDR3 loop spans 11 amino acids. Germline CDR1 is MDHEN and CDR2 is SYDVKM. Trimming shortened V by 8 bases and J by 5 bases, and 9 bases separated the two germline ends. The CDR3 region is CASGEHETQYF. CDR3 in DNA: TGTGCCAGCGGGGAGCACGAGACCCAGTACTTC.

The chain combines TRBV27 with TRBJ1-5; maybe TRBD1 (6 bases). V was clipped by 6 bases and J by 7 bases, with 16 bases between them. Germline values: CDR1 MNHEY, CDR2 SMNVEV (reference sequence). The CDR3 runs 14 residues. CDR3 nucleotide sequence: TGTGCCAGCAGAGGGGCAGGGGAAAGCCAGCCCCAGCATTTT. Its protein is CASRGAGESQPQHF.

The chain combines TRBV7-9 with TRBJ1-5; D is perhaps TRBD1 (5 bases). The V end was cut by 1 base, the J end by 4 bases, with 14 bases between. CDR3 length: 16 amino acids. CDR1 SEHNR and CDR2 FQNEAQ come from the germline V gene (reference sequence). The CDR3 here is CASSLDGTSRNQPQHF. CDR3 bases: TGTGCCAGCAGCTTAGATGGGACGTCAAGGAATCAGCCCCAGCATTTT.

A few counts support this clone. V is TRBV30 and J is TRBJ2-2; the D is unclear. The germline V gene has CDR1 GTSNPN and CDR2 SVGIG (reference sequence). Deletions cut 5 bases from V and 7 bases from J, with 8 bases between. CDR3 size: 11 residues. This chain's CDR3 is CAWGGLGELFF. The CDR3 DNA sequence: TGTGCCTGGGGTGGTCTCGGGGAGCTGTTTTTT.

The sample holds one count of this clone. This chain links TRBV7-2 with TRBJ2-1; D ambiguous. There are 13 residues in the CDR3. The V end was cut by 3 bases, the J end by 12 bases, with 15 bases between. Germline V gives CDR1 SGHTA, CDR2 FQGNSA. CDR3 region: CASSLDPPVRQFF. The CDR3 DNA sequence: TGTGCCAGCAGCTTGGATCCACCCGTGCGGCAGTTCTTC.

CDR3 sequence: CASSQESGRGADTQYF. In DNA, the CDR3 is TGCGCCAGCAGCCAAGAGTCCGGGAGGGGGGCAGATACGCAGTATTTT. This chain joins TRBV4-1 and TRBJ2-3, with 8 bases that match TRBD2. CDR3 length: 16 residues. V gave up 0 bases and J gave up 4 bases; unmatched junction bases: 6. The germline CDR1 and CDR2 sequences are MGHRA and YSYEKL.

This rearrangement joins TRBV19 to TRBJ2-2; 7 nucleotides agree with TRBD1. V was pared by 1 base and J by 4 bases, with 6 bases of the junction left unmatched. Germline CDR1 and CDR2: LNHDA and SQIVND (reference sequence). This CDR3 region has 16 residues. DNA of the CDR3: TGTGCCAGTAGTATAGCGACAGGGTATGCCACCGGGGAGCTGTTTTTT. It codes for CASSIATGYATGELFF.

The chain recombines TRBV27 with TRBJ2-3, with a tentative D call TRBD1 (5 bases). Germline assignment: CDR1 MNHEY and CDR2 SMNVEV (reference sequence). The CDR3 consists of 14 residues. V was trimmed by 3 bases and J by 6 bases, leaving 13 bases between them. The CDR3 DNA follows: TGTGCCAGCAGTTTGGGGCCAGTTCACGATACGCAGTATTTT. Amino acid sequence: CASSLGPVHDTQYF.

This clone is deemed medium-sized. V is TRBV9 and J is TRBJ2-7; TRBD1 matches 7 bases. The J segment lost 3 bases and the V segment lost 0 bases, leaving 6 bases of the junction unmatched. Per germline, CDR1 SGDLS and CDR2 YYNGEE. CDR3 length: 15 amino acids. DNA of the CDR3: TGTGCCAGCAGCGTAGACCCAACAGGGGTCTACGAGCAGTACTTC. Its protein product is CASSVDPTGVYEQYF.